This T cell receptor beta chain was captured in a study of Graves' ophthalmopathy and Graves' hyperthyroidism. For repertoire sequencing, the TCR beta CDR3 regions were amplified from RNA transcripts. HTBI-primed first-round RT-PCR preceded second-round multiplex PCR. TCRdb reanalysed the multiplex PCR reads using MiXCR and keeps one entry per CDR3 protein. Among some 240,000 distinct CDR3 sequences listed, 45% were seen once. Exclusion covered patients with other autoimmune diseases or uncontrolled infections (as well as pregnancy or lactation). Broader study findings: Predictions made by the model for ophthalmopathy progression reached under 71% sensitivity and approximately 72% specificity.

There are 14 residues in the CDR3. The V gene's germline CDR1 is LNHDA and CDR2 SQIVND (reference sequence). Trimming shortened V by 5 bases and J by 4 bases, and 11 bases separated the two germline ends. This clonotype appeared many times. Antigen: not known. The chain has TRBV19 and TRBJ1-4; D possibly corresponds to TRBD1 (5 bases). The sequence was obtained from an adult man with Graves' ophthalmopathy. The sequenced sample was peripheral blood. CDR3 DNA sequence: TGTGCCAGTAGTCGTACAGGACATAATGAAAAACTGTTTTTT. Translation: CASSRTGHNEKLFF.